The following is a T cell receptor (beta chain) sequence with its context. Which antigen it targets is not known. It has no much larger one-base neighbor in the sample; base qualities were not kept. According to the germline V gene (reference sequence), CDR1 reads GTSNPN and CDR2 reads SVGIG. The trim is 6 bases for V and 0 bases for J, with a gap of 12 bases between the germline ends. Taken from cysteine to phenylalanine, the CDR3 has 14 residues. Only the CDR3 part of the read is kept: 42 bases, read in frame from the first base. Peripheral blood CD8+ and CD4+ T cells from healthy donors, Susac syndrome patients and multiple sclerosis patients were profiled by high-throughput TCR beta sequencing. The multiple sclerosis controls were treatment-naive patients whose relapsing-remitting disease, either stable or active, fulfilled the revised McDonald criteria. Bulk CD8+ and CD4+ T cells were purified by magnetic negative isolation, while CD8+ TEMRA cells were enriched using FACS. Blood was collected in EDTA tubes and processed within 24 hours, with PBMCs isolated through density gradient centrifugation. PBMCs destined for TCR sequencing were cryopreserved in liquid nitrogen and later thawed in a 37 °C water bath. A purity of at least 90% was achieved for sorted or isolated CD4+, CD8+ and CD8+ TEMRA cells.

The data are from a study of CD8 T cells in Susac syndrome (dated by TCRdb to about 2019). As for the study more broadly: The study used repertoire sequencing to test whether antigen drove CD8+ T cell activation and differentiation in Susac syndrome.

On the study overall, not on this receptor specifically: The number of individuals in the TCR sequencing and HLA analysis was acknowledged as relatively small.

RNA was extracted using the RNeasy kit, and 0.5 to 1 microgram was reverse transcribed with random hexamers. The immunoSEQ multiplex PCR assay, which covers 54 Vbeta and 13 Jbeta segments, was used to amplify TCR beta CDR3 regions. PCR amplification bias was corrected by using a synthetic template baseline for primer optimization and computational correction. In the source study's methods: Reads were annotated to V, D and J genes according to IMGT and were analyzed with immunoSEQ Analyzer, with only productive sequences retained. Clonality was computed as one minus Shannon entropy normalized by log2 of the number of productive unique sequences. For each patient and control, public and private clones were evaluated among the 100 most prevalent clones. A clone was defined as Susac-specific if it was absent from the healthy and MS cohorts, from some 980 published viral clones and from other ImmuneACCESS disease sequences. The raw public data were reprocessed by TCRdb itself: fastp quality trimming at Q25, MiXCR clonotype calling, in-frame beta chains only. CDR3 protein duplicates are merged, each entry listing the most common genes and DNA. TCRdb assigned the V and J calls; the authors' analysis was not used. For this sample the table gives 150,000 to 200,000 distinct CDR3 sequences, of which around 95% were detected only once. The leading ten clones occupy roughly 0.095% of the sample.

This TCR derives from a human donor with multiple sclerosis. Source material: CD4+ T cells from PBMCs. This sequence uses TRBV30 and TRBJ2-1, with the D gene uncertain. The CDR3 protein sequence reads: CACPFRGSYNEQFF. In nucleotide form, the sequence is TGTGCCTGCCCCTTTAGAGGCTCCTACAATGAGCAGTTCTTC.